This entry is about one TCR beta chain. Only in-frame clones appear in the TCRdb table, and some are missing; sequencing was by immunoSEQ multiplex PCR. The sample contains tens of thousands of clones, just over 95% of which appear only once. The CDR3 runs to 12 residues. The V and J ends lost 6 bases and 9 bases, in that order; junction bases with no gene match: 6. Germline loops: CDR1 MNHEY, CDR2 SMNVEV (reference sequence). This record comes from a study of cytomegalovirus exposure and HLA in healthy donors. Across the study: A subsequent analysis reported that the roughly 130 validation repertoires were produced on the same platform that had also been used for the 600 to 800 first-cohort repertoires.

The rearrangement uses TRBV27 and TRBJ2-3, with 7 bases aligning to TRBD1. The receptor's source is a woman younger than 30 in good health and CMV-seropositive. The sample taken for sequencing was PBMCs. The CDR3 sequence: CASRTNRGTQYF. The CDR3 bases are TGTGCCAGCAGAACTAACAGGGGCACGCAGTATTTT.